This is a list of T cell receptor beta chains from one sample in a study of cytomegalovirus exposure and HLA in healthy donors. The table came from immunoSEQ multiplex PCR; TCRdb's copy has only in-frame clones and leaves some out. The sample shows 140,000 to 150,000 clones, roughly 89% of them seen only once. Sequenced input: PBMCs. The receptors shown here come from a man between 18 and 35 years old in good health and CMV-seropositive. Each CDR3 is given with its conserved first and last residue. The D gene is left open where the match is weak. Where a row states a size, it is once, few, many or the class of an expanded clone; other rows omit it.

V,J,size,D,DNA,CDR3
TRBV6-5,TRBJ2-3,few,.,TGTGCCAGCAGTTACTCGAAGGCTAGCGACACAGATACGCAGTATTTT,CASSYSKASDTDTQYF
TRBV5-1,TRBJ1-5,.,TRBD1,TGCGCCAGCAGCACCGGGACAGGGATTCAGCCCCAGCATTTT,CASSTGTGIQPQHF
TRBV13,TRBJ2-5,.,.,TGTGCCAGCAGCTCTACAGGGTCCAAGGGGACCCAGTACTTC,CASSSTGSKGTQYF
TRBV15,TRBJ1-5,once,.,TGTGCCACCAGCAGAGATTGGAGGGAAGGGAATCAGCCCCAGCATTTT,CATSRDWREGNQPQHF
TRBV11-2,TRBJ1-5,.,.,TGTGCCAGCAGCTCAACTGGGGGGGGGATCCAGCATTTT,CASSSTGGGIQHF
TRBV19,TRBJ2-3,.,.,TGTGCCAGTCGTCTATCAGATACGCAGTATTTT,CASRLSDTQYF
TRBV9,TRBJ2-7,once,.,TGTGCCAGCAGCCCCCGGGGCTACGAGCAGTACTTC,CASSPRGYEQYF
TRBV6-5,TRBJ1-1,once,.,TGTGCCAGCAGTTATCGCCGGGACGGGGGGCCCAGAGCTTTCTTT,CASSYRRDGGPRAFF
TRBV11-2,TRBJ2-3,few,.,TGTGCCAGCACCAGAACACGGACAAATATACATACGCAGTATTTT,CASTRTRTNIHTQYF
TRBV28,TRBJ2-7,.,.,TGTGCCAGCAGTTCCAGGGGCAGTCCTTACGAGCAGTACTTC,CASSSRGSPYEQYF
TRBV9,TRBJ2-7,.,TRBD2,TGTGCCAGCAGCGAGGGCACTAGCGGACTCTACGAGCAGTACTTC,CASSEGTSGLYEQYF
TRBV10-3,TRBJ1-5,.,.,TGTGCCATCGGCGCAGGGTCCAATCAGCCCCAGCATTTT,CAIGAGSNQPQHF
TRBV28,TRBJ2-7,.,.,TGTGCCGCTCGGGGCGGGACCTTCTACGAGCAGTACTTC,CAARGGTFYEQYF
TRBV30,TRBJ1-1,.,.,TGTGCCTGGAGTATTTCAGGAGGGTTGGCTTTCTTT,CAWSISGGLAFF
TRBV2,TRBJ2-7,once,TRBD2,TGTGCCAGCACCGAGGGACTAGCGGGAGTAGCCTACGAGCAGTACTTC,CASTEGLAGVAYEQYF
TRBV7-2,TRBJ1-2,.,.,TGTGCCAGCAGCTTTGCTGAGGGAACCTATGGCTACACCTTC,CASSFAEGTYGYTF
TRBV5-1,TRBJ1-1,.,TRBD1,TGCGCCAGCAGCGCCCCTGGACAGGGGACTGAAGCTTTCTTT,CASSAPGQGTEAFF
TRBV30,TRBJ2-3,.,.,TGTGCCTGGAGTTCCGGGTCCGATACGCAGTATTTT,CAWSSGSDTQYF
TRBV18,TRBJ1-1,.,.,TGTGCCAGCTCACCACTGGAGAGGGAGGCAGCTTTCTTT,CASSPLEREAAFF
TRBV6-5,TRBJ1-5,few,.,TGTGCCAGCAGACCAGATTATAGCAATCAGCCCCAGCATTTT,CASRPDYSNQPQHF
TRBV7-3,TRBJ2-7,few,TRBD1,TGTGCCAGCAGCTTACGGGACAGGGGTATCAACGAGCAGTACTTC,CASSLRDRGINEQYF
TRBV11-2,TRBJ2-1,once,TRBD2,TGTGCCAGCAGCTTAGTCGTAGCGGGGAAAGACAATGAGCAGTTCTTC,CASSLVVAGKDNEQFF
TRBV9,TRBJ1-6,.,.,TGTGCCAGCAGCGTAGTAGCGGAGAGTTCACCCCTCCACTTT,CASSVVAESSPLHF
TRBV6-5,TRBJ1-2,.,TRBD1,TGTGCCAGCAGTTACTGGTCCCAGGGGGCTGGCTACACCTTC,CASSYWSQGAGYTF
TRBV5-4,TRBJ2-7,.,TRBD2,TGTGCCAGCAGCTTGGGGGCTAGCGGGAACTACGAGCAGTACTTC,CASSLGASGNYEQYF
TRBV19,TRBJ2-3,once,TRBD1,TGTGCCAGTAGTGACAGGGGTTCCACAGATACGCAGTATTTT,CASSDRGSTDTQYF
TRBV19,TRBJ2-5,.,.,TGTGCCAGTAGTACAGGGGACCCCTTCAGGGAGACCCAGTACTTC,CASSTGDPFRETQYF
TRBV4-1,TRBJ2-2,once,TRBD2,TGCGCCAGCAGCCAAGGTGGGAGGGTTACCGGGGAGCTGTTTTTT,CASSQGGRVTGELFF
TRBV4-1,TRBJ2-2,.,TRBD2,TGCGCCAGCAGCCAAGATGAGGGACTAGCGGGAGTGATCACCGGGGAGCTGTTTTTT,CASSQDEGLAGVITGELFF
TRBV28,TRBJ1-2,.,TRBD1,TGTGCCAGCAGTTTAAGCCCCTGGGCAGGGGGCAACTATGGCTACACCTTC,CASSLSPWAGGNYGYTF
TRBV6-6,TRBJ1-1,.,.,TGTGCCAGCAGTGGTAGTCAGAACACTGAAGCTTTCTTT,CASSGSQNTEAFF
TRBV2,TRBJ2-7,.,TRBD2,TGTGCCAGCAGTGAGGCTAGCGGGAAGGTCTACGAGCAGTACTTC,CASSEASGKVYEQYF
TRBV6-5,TRBJ1-1,.,.,TGTGCCAGCAGTTACTCCCATGGGGGGGACACTGAAGCTTTCTTT,CASSYSHGGDTEAFF
TRBV6-6,TRBJ1-3,.,.,TGTGCCAGCAGTTACTCCTTACAAGACACCATATATTTT,CASSYSLQDTIYF
TRBV5-4,TRBJ2-1,.,TRBD2,TGTGCCAGCAGCTTCAGGGGCCTAGCGGGAGTTGATGAGCAGTTCTTC,CASSFRGLAGVDEQFF
TRBV11-3,TRBJ2-2,few,TRBD1,TGTGCCAGCAGTTCGGGACAGTGGGCGCGAGGCACCGGGGAGCTGTTTTTT,CASSSGQWARGTGELFF